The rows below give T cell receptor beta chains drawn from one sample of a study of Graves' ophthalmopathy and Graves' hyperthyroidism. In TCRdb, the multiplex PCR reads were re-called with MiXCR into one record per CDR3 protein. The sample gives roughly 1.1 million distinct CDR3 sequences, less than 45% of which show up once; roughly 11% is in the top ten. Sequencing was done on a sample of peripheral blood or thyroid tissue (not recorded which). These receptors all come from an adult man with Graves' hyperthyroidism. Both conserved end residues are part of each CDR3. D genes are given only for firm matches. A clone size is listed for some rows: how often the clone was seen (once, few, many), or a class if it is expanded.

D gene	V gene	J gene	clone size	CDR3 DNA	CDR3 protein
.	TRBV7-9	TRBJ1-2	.	TGTGCCAGCAGACCAAGACAGGACCTAGCCTATGGCTACACCTTC	CASRPRQDLAYGYTF
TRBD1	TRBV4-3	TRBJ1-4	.	TGCGCCAGCAGCCAATTGCCGGGACAGGGGGATGAAAAACTGTTTTTT	CASSQLPGQGDEKLFF
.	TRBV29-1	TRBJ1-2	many	TGCAGCGTTGTCCAGGACCTGGGCTACACCTTC	CSVVQDLGYTF
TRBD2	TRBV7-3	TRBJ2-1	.	TGTGCCAGCAGCCGAACCCGGGGACTAGCGGGAGATGAGCAGTTCTTC	CASSRTRGLAGDEQFF
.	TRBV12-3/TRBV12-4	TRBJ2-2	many	TGTGCCAGCACCCAACAGCAGTACCCTGACGAGTACACCGGGGAGCTGTTTTTT	CASTQQQYPDEYTGELFF
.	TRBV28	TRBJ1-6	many	TGTGCCAGCAGTCCACTCAATAATTCACCCCTCCACTTT	CASSPLNNSPLHF
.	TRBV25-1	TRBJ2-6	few	TGTGCCAGCAGTGAATGGGGAGCTGGGGCCAACGTCCTGACTTTC	CASSEWGAGANVLTF
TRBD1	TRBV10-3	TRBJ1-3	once	TGTGCCATCGGACAGGGTATAACCATATATTTT	CAIGQGITIYF
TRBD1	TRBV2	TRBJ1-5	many	TGTGCCAGCAGTTTAGACCGAACCGGGACAGGTTTTTTTCAGCCCCAGCATTTT	CASSLDRTGTGFFQPQHF
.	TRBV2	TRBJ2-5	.	TGTGCCAGCAGTGAAGTGGGGGCTTTCGGACAAGAGACCCAGTACTTC	CASSEVGAFGQETQYF
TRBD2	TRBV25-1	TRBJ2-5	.	TGTGCCAGCAGTGACGCCAGAGCGGGAGGAGAGACCCAGTACTTC	CASSDARAGGETQYF
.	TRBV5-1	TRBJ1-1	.	TGCGCCAGCAGTTACAGGGAAGGAGTGACCACTGAAGCTTTCTTT	CASSYREGVTTEAFF
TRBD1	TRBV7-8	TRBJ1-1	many	TGTGCCAGCAGCCCACGGACAGGGACCACTGAAGCTTTCTTT	CASSPRTGTTEAFF
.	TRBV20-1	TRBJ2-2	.	TGCAGTGCTAGCGGCAGGGGTTTCGGGGAGCTGTTTTTT	CSASGRGFGELFF
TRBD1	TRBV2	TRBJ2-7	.	TGTGCCAGCAGTGAATTGGGGTGGGACAGCTCCTACGAGCAGTACTTC	CASSELGWDSSYEQYF
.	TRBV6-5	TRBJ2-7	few	TGTGCCAGCAGTTACCTGCGGGGACAGAACTACGAGCAGTACTTC	CASSYLRGQNYEQYF
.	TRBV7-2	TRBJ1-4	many	TGTGCCAGCAGCAGCGGGGGGTACGGGAGCGAAAAACTGTTTTTT	CASSSGGYGSEKLFF
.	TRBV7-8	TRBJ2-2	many	TGTGCCAGCAGCTTACTAACCCAGAACACCGGGGAGCTGTTTTTT	CASSLLTQNTGELFF
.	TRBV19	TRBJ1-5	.	TGTGCCAGTAAAGCGGGGCAGGGCAATCAGCCCCAGCATTTT	CASKAGQGNQPQHF
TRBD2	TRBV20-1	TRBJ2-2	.	TGCAGTGCTGGTCGACTAGCGGGAGGGCCCCCCGTTGAGGAGCTGTTTTTT	CSAGRLAGGPPVEELFF
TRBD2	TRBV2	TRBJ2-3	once	TGTGCCAGCCTGGCGGGAGGGCCGCAGTATTTT	CASLAGGPQYF
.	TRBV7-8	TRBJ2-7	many	TGTGCCAGCAGCGCAAAGGGGACGCACCAATCCTACGAGCAGTACTTC	CASSAKGTHQSYEQYF
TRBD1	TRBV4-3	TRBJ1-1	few	TGCGCCAGCAGCGAGGACAGGGGTGGGCCTGAAGCTTTCTTT	CASSEDRGGPEAFF
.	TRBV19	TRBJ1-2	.	TGTGCCAGTAGTATCCGGGAGCTTTATGGCTACACCTTC	CASSIRELYGYTF
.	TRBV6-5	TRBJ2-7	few	TGTGCCAGCAGTTACTCTCGGGGTAATCGCTCCTACGAGCAGTACTTC	CASSYSRGNRSYEQYF
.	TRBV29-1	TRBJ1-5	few	TGCAGCGTTGAAGATCGGCCCCAGCATTTT	CSVEDRPQHF
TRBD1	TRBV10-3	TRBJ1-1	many	TGTGCCATCAGCCGAACTTCGACAGGGTCGGACACTGAAGCTTTCTTT	CAISRTSTGSDTEAFF
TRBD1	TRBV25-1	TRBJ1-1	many	TGTGCCACCACCTCGGACAGGGTGAACACTGAAGCTTTCTTT	CATTSDRVNTEAFF
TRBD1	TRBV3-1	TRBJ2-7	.	TGTGCCAGCAGCCAAGGGGACAGCACCTACGAGCAGTACTTC	CASSQGDSTYEQYF
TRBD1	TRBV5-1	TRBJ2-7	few	TGCGCCAGCACCGGGACAGCCATGCACGAGCAGTACTTC	CASTGTAMHEQYF
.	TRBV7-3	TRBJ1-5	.	TGTGCCAGCAGATTAAGGTACGTCGGCAATCAGCCCCAGCATTTT	CASRLRYVGNQPQHF
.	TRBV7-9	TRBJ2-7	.	TGTGCCAGCAGCCTTATGATCCAGGACGAGCAGTACTTC	CASSLMIQDEQYF
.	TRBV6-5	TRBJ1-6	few	TGTGCCAGCAGTGTCGGCAGGAAGAATTCACCCCTCCACTTT	CASSVGRKNSPLHF
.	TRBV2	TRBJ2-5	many	TGTGCCAGCTCCCGTACCCGCCAAGAGACCCAGTACTTC	CASSRTRQETQYF
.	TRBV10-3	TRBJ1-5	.	TGTGCCATCAGTGAGTCCCGGGAGGGCATACAGCCCCAGCATTTT	CAISESREGIQPQHF
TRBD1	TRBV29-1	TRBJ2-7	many	TGCAGCGTCCTGAGTCAACGGGACAGGGGGGCGTACGAGCAGTACTTC	CSVLSQRDRGAYEQYF
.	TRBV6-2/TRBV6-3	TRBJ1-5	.	TGTGCCAGCAACCCCTACGGCCAGCCCCAGCATTTT	CASNPYGQPQHF
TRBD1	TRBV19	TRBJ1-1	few	TGTGCCAGTAGTGCCAGGGGGCTCGGTTCGCATGTGAACACTGAAGCTTTCTTT	CASSARGLGSHVNTEAFF